Below, 5 T cell receptor beta chains from the same sample are listed, as sequenced in a study of identical twins. MiXCR, applied by TCRdb to the 5' RACE reads, yields one record per CDR3 protein. The table shows 430,000 or so distinct CDR3 sequences, with roughly 26% occurring only once. A further study also used this sample, focusing on T cells expressing NK-cell markers.

Sequenced: CD4+ T cells sorted from blood. Receptors originate from a woman aged 18-29 years in good health.

The CDR3 DNA reads as TGTGCCATCAGTGAGGGGGGGGCCGGCGGCTCCTACGAGCAGTACTTC. Its translation is CAISEGGAGGSYEQYF. The chain uses TRBV10-3 and TRBJ2-7, with D maybe TRBD2 (7 bases). Germline values: CDR1 ENHRY, CDR2 SYGVKD. V lost 2 bases and J lost 0, with 14 bases in between. The CDR3 covers 16 residues.

This clonotype showed up just a few times. CDR3 nucleotides: TGCGCCAGCAGAAGACAGGGAAACGGGGAGCTGTTTTTT. Its translation: CASRRQGNGELFF. The V gene is TRBV5-1, the J gene TRBJ2-2; 7 bases fit TRBD1. Trimming took 5 bases from V and 7 from J; bases not matched to a gene: 5. Per germline, CDR1 SGHRS and CDR2 YFSETQ. There are 13 residues in the CDR3.

This clonotype appeared a few times. The chain recombines TRBV12-3 or TRBV12-4 with TRBJ2-7; 9 bases match TRBD2. Germline trimming cut 9 bases from V and 3 bases from J; bases unmatched to any gene: 9. The CDR3 loop spans 14 amino acids. The CDR3 DNA reads as TGTGCCAGTTCGCGGGAGGGAACTCTCTACGAGCAGTACTTC. Its protein is CASSREGTLYEQYF.

The J gene is TRBJ2-2, the V gene TRBV12-5, with TRBD2 identical over 12 bases. Germline CDR1 reads LGHNT; CDR2 reads FRNRAP. Trimming removed 2 bases from V and 3 bases from J; junction bases left unmatched: 4. The CDR3 consists of 17 residues. CDR3 loop: CASGLTRTSGDTGELFF. DNA of the CDR3: TGTGCTAGTGGTTTGACCCGGACTAGCGGGGACACCGGGGAGCTGTTTTTT.

This sequence joins TRBV20-1 and TRBJ2-3, with 11 nucleotides matching TRBD2. The ends lost 5 bases at V and 5 bases at J; junction bases unmatched: 6. The germline gives CDR1 DFQATT, CDR2 SNEGSKA (reference sequence). The CDR3 length is 14 residues. The CDR3 sequence is CSAPPSGRLDTQYF. As DNA, the CDR3 is TGCAGTGCTCCCCCTAGCGGGAGGTTAGATACGCAGTATTTT.